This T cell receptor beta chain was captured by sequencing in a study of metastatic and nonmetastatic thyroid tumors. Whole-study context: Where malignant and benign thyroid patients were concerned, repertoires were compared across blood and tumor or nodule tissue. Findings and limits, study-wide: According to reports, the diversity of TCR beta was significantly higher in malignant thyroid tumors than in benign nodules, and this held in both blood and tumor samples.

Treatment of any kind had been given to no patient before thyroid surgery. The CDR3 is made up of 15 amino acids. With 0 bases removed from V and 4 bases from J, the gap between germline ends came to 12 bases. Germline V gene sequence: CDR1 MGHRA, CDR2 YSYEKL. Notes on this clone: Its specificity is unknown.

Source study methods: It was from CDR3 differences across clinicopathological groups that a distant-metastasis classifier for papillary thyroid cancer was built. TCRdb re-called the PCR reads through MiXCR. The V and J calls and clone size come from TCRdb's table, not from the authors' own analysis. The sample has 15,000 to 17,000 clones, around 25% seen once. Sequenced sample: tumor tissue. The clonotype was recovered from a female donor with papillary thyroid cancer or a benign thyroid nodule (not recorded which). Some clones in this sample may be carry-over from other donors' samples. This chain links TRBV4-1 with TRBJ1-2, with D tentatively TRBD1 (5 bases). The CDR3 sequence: CASSQDWGNPYGYTF. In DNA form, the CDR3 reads TGCGCCAGCAGCCAAGATTGGGGGAACCCCTATGGCTACACCTTC.